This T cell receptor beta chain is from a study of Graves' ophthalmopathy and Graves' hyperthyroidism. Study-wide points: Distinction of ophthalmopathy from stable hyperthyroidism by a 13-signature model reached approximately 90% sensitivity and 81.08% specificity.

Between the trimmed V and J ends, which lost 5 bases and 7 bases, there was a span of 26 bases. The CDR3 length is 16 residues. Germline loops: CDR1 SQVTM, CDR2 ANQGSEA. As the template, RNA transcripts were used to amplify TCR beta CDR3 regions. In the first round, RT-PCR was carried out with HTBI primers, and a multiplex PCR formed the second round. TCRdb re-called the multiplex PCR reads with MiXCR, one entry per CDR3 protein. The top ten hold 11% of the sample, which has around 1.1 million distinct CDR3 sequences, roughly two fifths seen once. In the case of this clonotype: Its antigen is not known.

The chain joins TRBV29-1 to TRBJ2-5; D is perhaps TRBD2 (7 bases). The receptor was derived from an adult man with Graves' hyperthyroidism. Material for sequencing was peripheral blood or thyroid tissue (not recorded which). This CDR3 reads CSVQGSAGEPPGTQYF. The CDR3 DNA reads TGCAGCGTTCAGGGGTCGGCGGGGGAGCCCCCAGGGACCCAGTACTTC. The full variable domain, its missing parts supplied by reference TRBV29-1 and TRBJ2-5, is SAVISQKPSRDICQRGTSLTIQCQVDSQVTMMFWYRQQPGQSLTLIATANQGSEATYESGFVIDKFPISRPNLTFSTLTVSNMSPEDSSIYLCSVQGSAGEPPGTQYFGPGTRLLVL.